The TCR beta chain described here comes from a study of blood T cell repertoires in COVID-19. Trimming left V 2 bases short and J 4 bases short, with 20 bases between. This CDR3 comprises 17 residues. Sequenced by immunoSEQ multiplex PCR; TCRdb stores in-frame clones only, minus some. In the table there are approximately 230,000 clones, more than 70% of which are singletons. The clonotype was recovered from a woman in her thirties or forties who had recovered from COVID-19. The specimen sequenced was peripheral blood. The chain has TRBV23-1 and TRBJ1-2; TRBD1 might be the D (6 bases). TRBV23-1 is known as an ORF, though its function is uncertain. The CDR3 loop reads CASSQPQPGQPLYGYTF. DNA for the CDR3: TGCGCCAGCAGTCAACCGCAGCCCGGACAGCCCCTCTATGGCTACACCTTC.